This T cell receptor beta chain was profiled in a study of glioma-infiltrating T cells after dendritic cell vaccination. In the study overall: The vaccine used monocyte-derived dendritic cells pulsed overnight with autologous tumor lysate.

The V gene lost 7 bases and the J gene lost 1 base, with 15 bases spanning the gap. The CDR3 totals 15 residues. In germline, CDR1 is LNHDA, CDR2 SQIVND (reference sequence). Up to about 2 ug genomic DNA was used for TCRB CDR3 amplification. Some clones are missing from TCRdb's copy, which holds only in-frame ones; the method was immunoSEQ multiplex PCR. Seen here are 90,000 to 100,000 clones, about 80% observed once, and the top ten hold 6%. None of the glioblastoma patients had an isocitrate dehydrogenase mutation. The chain combines TRBV19 with TRBJ2-3, with a tentative D call TRBD1 (6 bases). The sample here was blood, taken before dendritic cell vaccination. This receptor was taken from a human donor with glioblastoma. DNA of the CDR3: TGTGCCAGTAAAGCAGGGGTCTTGGGCACAGATACGCAGTATTTT. Encoded protein: CASKAGVLGTDTQYF.